This TCR beta chain was recorded in a study of blood T cell repertoires in COVID-19. As handled by the study authors: Amplification from reference gene primers served as the basis for estimated nucleated cell counts. Sequenced by immunoSEQ multiplex PCR; TCRdb stores in-frame clones only, minus some. Clone size and the V and J calls come from that table; the DNA yielded D and trimming. Of some 70,000 clones in the sample, roughly 88% were seen once. From germline, CDR1 is SGHNT and CDR2 YYREEE (reference sequence). Trimming cost V 3 bases and J 7 bases; bases outside gene matches: 7. The CDR3 totals 14 residues.

This chain joins TRBV5-4 and TRBJ1-2; 9 bases are a match to TRBD1. This clonotype originated in a man between 65 and 85 years old with active or convalescent COVID-19. The sample comprised peripheral blood. In nucleotides, the CDR3 is TGTGCCAGCAGCTCACAGGGGGCAGAGGGTGGCTACACCTTC. Encoded protein: CASSSQGAEGGYTF.